Described below is a single TCR beta chain sequence and its context. Its antigen is still unknown. Cultured CD4+ T cell DNA underwent sequencing with the Oncomine TCR Beta short-read assay. After culture, CD4+ T cells served as the source for genomic DNA extraction. TCRdb re-analysed the PCR reads in MiXCR, keeping a single row per CDR3 protein. The repertoire consists of about 7,700 distinct CDR3 sequences, with approximately 44% occurring once and the leading ten covering over 30%. Sample treatment: 10-day PBMC culture with coronavirus spike peptide pools or control peptides (ViraFEST assay). The collection of CD4+ T cells from the unexposed donor took place before the COVID-19 pandemic (2011-2018). Following expansion of antigen-specific T cells with peptide pools, ViraFEST then sequenced TCRs. The data originate from a study of vaccination and CD4 T cells after COVID-19. About the study: At a median approximately 71 days (range 14 to 241) after dose two, post-vaccine samples were obtained.

V lost 1 base and J 9 bases, leaving 10 bases between the germline ends. CDR1 and CDR2 from the germline V gene are LNHDA and SQIVND (reference sequence). The CDR3 length is 13 residues. The TCR originated in a human donor in good health. Sequences were obtained from CD4+ T cells from blood, cultured in vitro. The V gene is TRBV19, the J gene TRBJ2-1; perhaps D is TRBD1 or TRBD2 (6 bases each). The DNA of the CDR3 is TGTGCCAGTAGTATAGGACTAGGGGGTGAGCAGTTCTTC. Its protein product is CASSIGLGGEQFF.